This paragraph reports one TCR beta chain. No antigen is known for it. These data are taken from a study of radiotherapy plus CTLA-4 blockade in lung cancer. Study results and caveats: Reports identified early blood T cell clone dynamics, with interferon-beta, as the best response predictor. After radiotherapy and ipilimumab, tumor-derived clones expanded in peripheral blood.

Per the germline V gene, CDR1 is GTSNPN and CDR2 is SVGIG (reference sequence). With 2 bases removed from V and 3 bases from J, the gap between germline ends came to 12 bases. The CDR3 sequence is 14 residues long. Treatment of patients with chemo-refractory metastatic non-small-cell lung cancer consisted of focal radiation plus CTLA-4 blockade with ipilimumab. This table comes from immunoSEQ multiplex PCR, and its TCRdb copy is limited to in-frame clones, with some not included. In the table there are 80,000 to 100,000 clones, about 90% of which are singletons. The clonotype comes from a human donor with non-small cell lung cancer that progressed on radiotherapy plus ipilimumab. The rearrangement uses TRBV30 and TRBJ2-3, with D hard to call. This material consisted of peripheral blood, taken from a patient treated with radiotherapy plus ipilimumab. The CDR3, as DNA: TGTGCCTGGAGTATCCTCGTGCGGACAGATACGCAGTATTTT. Amino acids: CAWSILVRTDTQYF.